These T cell receptor beta chains were read from a single sample in a study of quantifying T cell responses using KT2 cells. MiXCR, applied by TCRdb to the UMI-ligation and nested PCR reads, yields one record per CDR3 protein. The repertoire holds about 33,000 distinct CDR3 sequences, with approximately 10% as singletons. Sequencing input: PBMCs spiked with cells of the T cell clone KT2. These receptors originate from a human donor. CDR3s include the opening cysteine and the closing phenylalanine or tryptophan. The D gene is left open where the match is weak. Clone size is stated in some rows and not others, as once, few, many or a class when expanded.

-	TRBV3-1	TRBJ2-7	many	CASSQELGTQGGHYEQYF	TGTGCCAGCAGCCAAGAATTGGGCACCCAGGGGGGACACTACGAGCAGTACTTC
-	TRBV6-5	TRBJ2-4	-	CASSYSSAKNIQYF	TGTGCCAGCAGTTACTCTTCTGCCAAAAACATTCAGTACTTC
-	TRBV18	TRBJ1-2	-	CASSRSGAGVDGYTF	TGTGCCAGCTCACGGTCAGGGGCAGGGGTTGATGGCTACACCTTC
-	TRBV11-2	TRBJ1-1	many	CASSQGRYTEAFF	TGTGCCAGCAGCCAGGGACGTTACACTGAAGCTTTCTTT
-	TRBV29-1	TRBJ2-7	-	CSATSGQGRYEQYF	TGCAGCGCCACATCAGGGCAGGGGCGTTACGAGCAGTACTTC
-	TRBV6-2/TRBV6-3	TRBJ1-1	few	CASSYLRVVRPEAFF	TGTGCCAGCAGTTACTTGAGGGTAGTAAGGCCTGAAGCTTTCTTT
-	TRBV10-3	TRBJ1-2	many	CAISDQAGPNNYGYTF	TGTGCCATCAGTGACCAGGCAGGCCCTAATAACTATGGCTACACCTTC
-	TRBV12-3/TRBV12-4	TRBJ1-2	few	CASSFTANYGYTF	TGTGCCAGCAGTTTTACAGCTAACTATGGCTACACCTTC
TRBD1	TRBV4-3	TRBJ1-6	-	CASSQDGGQGNSPLHF	TGCGCCAGCAGCCAAGATGGGGGACAGGGGAATTCACCCCTCCACTTT
-	TRBV11-3	TRBJ2-5	few	CASSPGALDFETQYF	TGTGCCAGCAGCCCCGGAGCCCTAGATTTTGAGACCCAGTACTTC
-	TRBV4-1	TRBJ2-1	-	CASSHPAWDSLNEQFF	TGCGCCAGCAGCCATCCCGCCTGGGACTCCCTCAATGAGCAGTTCTTC
-	TRBV5-6	TRBJ2-3	few	CASSLALGGTDTQYF	TGTGCCAGCAGCTTGGCGTTAGGGGGCACAGATACGCAGTATTTT
TRBD2	TRBV2	TRBJ2-1	-	CAVQERGGPYNEQFF	TGTGCCGTCCAAGAGCGCGGGGGGCCCTACAATGAGCAGTTCTTC
TRBD1	TRBV28	TRBJ2-7	few	CASSLLGTGPPEQYF	TGTGCCAGCAGTTTACTAGGGACAGGCCCCCCGGAGCAGTACTTC
TRBD2	TRBV5-1	TRBJ2-5	-	CASSLELAGGPVETQYF	TGCGCCAGCAGCTTGGAACTAGCGGGAGGGCCCGTTGAGACCCAGTACTTC
TRBD2	TRBV11-2	TRBJ2-1	few	CASRKLADNEQFF	TGTGCCAGCAGAAAACTAGCGGACAATGAGCAGTTCTTC
-	TRBV6-6	TRBJ1-1	many	CAVRGGLMNTEAFF	TGTGCCGTCCGGGGAGGACTAATGAACACTGAAGCTTTCTTT
-	TRBV5-1	TRBJ2-7	-	CASSRAGTPLSYEQYF	TGCGCCAGCAGCCGAGCCGGGACTCCTTTATCCTACGAGCAGTACTTC
-	TRBV3-1	TRBJ2-5	-	CASSSKTLRLSGETQYF	TGTGCCAGCAGCTCCAAGACGCTGCGTCTCAGCGGGGAGACCCAGTACTTC
TRBD2	TRBV9	TRBJ2-1	-	CASSVGSGRGTYNEQFF	TGTGCCAGCAGCGTAGGTAGCGGGAGGGGCACCTACAATGAGCAGTTCTTC